One sample yielded the 4 T cell receptor beta chains listed below, sequenced in a study of T cell changes during pregnancy in multiple sclerosis. Assay used: immunoSEQ multiplex PCR; TCRdb lists only in-frame clones, some missing. The sample has tens of thousands of clones, around 92% seen once. Sequences were derived from CD4+ T cells from peripheral blood mononuclear cells, sampled in the third trimester of pregnancy. These receptors were obtained from a female donor with multiple sclerosis, enrolled in a pregnancy study.

V usage is TRBV6-1 and J usage is TRBJ1-1; 7 bases line up with TRBD1. With V trimmed by 6 bases and J by 2 bases, 6 bases remained unmatched. CDR3 length: 14 residues. CDR1 is MNHNS, CDR2 SASEGT, per germline. The CDR3 loop is CASRDRASNTEAFF. As DNA, the CDR3 is TGTGCCAGCAGAGACAGGGCGAGTAACACTGAAGCTTTCTTT.

This chain connects TRBV5-8 to TRBJ2-4; maybe TRBD1 (6 bases). Germline-derived CDR1 and CDR2 are SGHTS and YDEGEE. V was trimmed by 3 bases and J by 0 bases, leaving 22 bases between them. The CDR3 contains 19 residues. CDR3 protein: CASSSRGPGTPLAKNIQYF. CDR3 bases: TGTGCCAGCAGCTCTCGGGGCCCCGGGACACCCTTAGCCAAAAACATTCAGTACTTC.

This rearrangement joins TRBV5-1 to TRBJ2-1, with 10 bases lining up with TRBD1. The CDR3 spans 17 residues. Trimming at V came to 0 bases and at J to 7 bases, leaving 10 bases not matched to a gene. The germline V gene has CDR1 SGHRS and CDR2 YFSETQ. CDR3 sequence reads: CASSLATGTGAKNEQFF. CDR3 in DNA: TGCGCCAGCAGCTTGGCAACCGGGACAGGGGCCAAAAATGAGCAGTTCTTC.

V gene TRBV10-3 combines with J gene TRBJ2-3; 13 bases line up with TRBD2. Losses at the gene ends were 10 bases for V and 2 bases for J; bases not matched to a gene: 12. The CDR3 totals 17 residues. Per germline, CDR1 ENHRY and CDR2 SYGVKD. CDR3 nucleotides: TGTGCCACCTATACACCGGGACTAGCGGGACCCACAGATACGCAGTATTTT. As protein: CATYTPGLAGPTDTQYF.